The 27 T cell receptor beta chains below come from one sample, sequenced in a study of T-cell memory formation after mild COVID-19 (dated by TCRdb to the early 2020s). Libraries were constructed by 5' RACE. These reads were obtained on an Illumina NovaSeq 6000. Using fastp at Q25 and MiXCR, TCRdb reprocessed the public reads and kept productive beta chains. Merged by CDR3 protein, the rows form single entries marked with the most common genes and DNA. This sample lists around 390,000 distinct CDR3 sequences; about 16% were detected once. The ten biggest clones cover roughly 21% of the sample. The specimen was PBMCs or a T cell subset sorted from them (not recorded which). The source of these receptors is a young man who had mild COVID-19 (a few samples of this study predate the infection). The sample titles of this study are shuffled in the database, so cell type and time point are left out; the donor was told from shared clones.

The V gene is TRBV27, the J gene TRBJ2-1; 8 bases match TRBD2. Germline lookup yields CDR1 MNHEY and CDR2 SMNVEV (reference sequence). With 7 bases clipped from V and 2 bases from J, the junction kept 10 bases outside the gene matches. This CDR3 comprises 16 residues. Here the CDR3 reads CASNNREGTAYNEQFF. CDR3 bases: TGTGCCAGCAACAATCGGGAGGGGACGGCCTACAATGAGCAGTTCTTC.

The genes are TRBV12-3 or TRBV12-4 and TRBJ1-5, with D unclear. The CDR3 spans 15 residues. The V and J ends lost 5 bases and 3 bases respectively, with 14 bases between them. The CDR3 region has the DNA TGTGCCAGCAGTCCCCTGGCGGGGTCCAATCAGCCCCAGCATTTT. Its translation is CASSPLAGSNQPQHF.

The chain recombines TRBV5-1 with TRBJ1-6; D is ambiguous. Germline CDR1 is SGHRS and CDR2 is YFSETQ. V lost 1 base and J lost 10, with 15 bases in between. This CDR3 is built from 15 residues. DNA of the CDR3: TGCGCCAGCAGCTTGAAACCCAGGAGTACATCACCCCTCCACTTT. It yields the protein CASSLKPRSTSPLHF. Using reference TRBV5-1 and TRBJ1-6 for the parts outside the CDR3, the full variable domain is KAGVTQTPRYLIKTRGQQVTLSCSPISGHRSVSWYQQTPGQGLQFLFEYFSETQRNKGNFPGRFSGRQFSNSRSEMNVSTLELGDSALYLCASSLKPRSTSPLHFGNGTRLTVT.

This clonotype was seen a few times. The chain combines TRBV7-9 with TRBJ1-5; D is ambiguous. Trimming removed 5 bases from V and 3 bases from J, with 8 bases in between. The CDR3 covers 13 residues. CDR1 SEHNR and CDR2 FQNEAQ come from the germline V gene (reference sequence). The CDR3 nucleotides read TGTGCCAGCAGCCGCGGGTTCAATCAGCCCCAGCATTTT. This gives the protein CASSRGFNQPQHF. Full variable domain (missing parts from reference TRBV7-9 and TRBJ1-5): DTGVSQNPRHKITKRGQNVTFRCDPISEHNRLYWYRQTLGQGPEFLTYFQNEAQLEKSRLLSDRFSAERPKGSFSTLEIQRTEQGDSAMYLCASSRGFNQPQHFGDGTRLSIL.

There are a few counts of this clonotype. V gene TRBV20-1 combines with J gene TRBJ1-1; D is possibly TRBD1 (5 bases). The CDR3 has 14 residues. Germline V lookup: CDR1 DFQATT, CDR2 SNEGSKA (reference sequence). The V end was cut by 0 bases, the J end by 3 bases, with 11 bases between. In nucleotides, the CDR3 is TGCAGTGCTAGAGATAGTAGGGGTCACACTGAAGCTTTCTTT. Protein product: CSARDSRGHTEAFF.

The V gene is TRBV5-1, the J gene TRBJ2-1; TRBD2 aligns across 8 bases. This CDR3 contains 14 residues. The V and J ends lost 7 bases and 5 bases, in that order; junction bases with no gene match: 8. Germline V CDR1 and CDR2: SGHRS, YFSETQ. CDR3 sequence reads: CASPVGGEDNEQFF. CDR3 DNA sequence: TGCGCCAGCCCCGTCGGGGGGGAAGACAATGAGCAGTTCTTC. Filled out from reference TRBV5-1 and TRBJ2-1, the complete variable domain reads KAGVTQTPRYLIKTRGQQVTLSCSPISGHRSVSWYQQTPGQGLQFLFEYFSETQRNKGNFPGRFSGRQFSNSRSEMNVSTLELGDSALYLCASPVGGEDNEQFFGPGTRLTVL.

This clonotype appeared a few times. V is TRBV5-1 and J is TRBJ2-4, with 11 positions matching TRBD1. In germline, CDR1 is SGHRS, CDR2 YFSETQ. The CDR3 loop spans 20 amino acids. J was trimmed by 0 bases and V by 2 bases; bases with no gene match: 13. CDR3 DNA sequence: TGCGCCAGCAGCTTAAATTCGGGAGGACAGGGGGCTCTAGCCAAAAACATTCAGTACTTC. Protein: CASSLNSGGQGALAKNIQYF.

V is TRBV5-1 and J is TRBJ1-4, with D tentatively TRBD1 (5 bases). V lost 4 bases, J lost 3 bases, and 13 bases lay in between. The CDR3 contains 15 residues. CDR1 and CDR2 (germline): SGHRS, YFSETQ. The CDR3 bases are TGCGCCAGCAGCCCGGGCCCAGGGCCTAATGAAAAACTGTTTTTT. Translation gives CASSPGPGPNEKLFF.

The chain links TRBV6-2 or TRBV6-3 to TRBJ1-5; possible D gene TRBD1, 6 bases. In germline, CDR1 is MNHEY, CDR2 SVGEGT. V lost 0 bases and J 3 bases, leaving 9 bases between the germline ends. This CDR3 is 15 amino acids long. This chain's CDR3 is CASSYSGGFNQPQHF. In DNA, the CDR3 is TGTGCCAGCAGTTACTCCGGGGGCTTCAATCAGCCCCAGCATTTT.

This clonotype has more than one count but fewer than ten. This chain joins TRBV7-9 and TRBJ2-5, with 11 bases matching TRBD2. Germline CDR1 is SEHNR and CDR2 is FQNEAQ (reference sequence). This CDR3 comprises 16 residues. With 2 bases clipped from V and 3 bases from J, the junction kept 5 bases outside the gene matches. DNA of the CDR3: TGTGCCAGCAGCTTACTAGCGGGGGGAACTGAAGAGACCCAGTACTTC. Translated: CASSLLAGGTEETQYF.

This clonotype has more than one count but fewer than ten. This sequence may be a read error, since a much larger clone differs from it by one base. The chain recombines TRBV20-1 with TRBJ2-5, with TRBD2 identical over 15 bases. The trim removed 5 bases at V and 2 bases at J, leaving 0 bases unmatched. CDR3 length: 14 amino acids. Per germline, CDR1 DFQATT and CDR2 SNEGSKA (reference sequence). The CDR3 sequence: CSAGLAGGQETQYF. As DNA, the CDR3 is TGCAGTGCTGGACTAGCGGGGGGGCAAGAGACCCAGTACTTC.

The CDR3 DNA reads TGTGCCAGCAGTTCCCGTACAGGGTTACAAGAGACCCAGTACTTC. Translating it yields CASSSRTGLQETQYF. The chain couples TRBV6-2 or TRBV6-3 to TRBJ2-5; D might be TRBD1 (6 bases). CDR3 length: 15 residues. V was shortened by 4 bases and J by 2 bases, with 14 bases between the two germline ends. Germline assignment: CDR1 MNHEY and CDR2 SVGEGT.

This clonotype showed up just a few times. The gene calls are TRBV6-5 and TRBJ1-2; no reliable D call. Germline values: CDR1 MNHEY, CDR2 SVGAGI. The CDR3 contains 13 residues. Trimming pared 0 bases from V and 4 bases from J, leaving 6 bases between. The CDR3 loop is CASSYSSFYGYTF. The CDR3 DNA sequence: TGTGCCAGCAGTTACTCGTCCTTCTATGGCTACACCTTC.

The chain carries TRBV5-1 and TRBJ1-5; TRBD1 is a possible D gene (5 bases). The CDR3 has 14 amino acids. Trimming stripped 2 bases from V and 11 bases from J, with 17 bases between. Germline V lookup: CDR1 SGHRS, CDR2 YFSETQ. The CDR3 DNA reads as TGCGCCAGCAGCTTCCGAGGACCCCGGGACGCCCAGCATTTT. Translation gives CASSFRGPRDAQHF.

The V gene is TRBV10-3, the J gene TRBJ2-7; TRBD2 might be the D (6 bases). The CDR3 sequence is 16 residues long. The V gene's germline CDR1 is ENHRY and CDR2 SYGVKD. The V and J ends lost 3 bases and 0 bases respectively, with 15 bases between them. CDR3 sequence: CAISDPTGGSSYEQYV. CDR3 bases: TGTGCCATCAGTGACCCGACCGGGGGAAGCTCCTACGAGCAGTACGTC.

The J gene is TRBJ2-5, the V gene TRBV7-2, with 8 bases fitting TRBD2. This CDR3 has 16 residues. The V gene's germline CDR1 is SGHTA and CDR2 FQGNSA. After removal of 5 bases from V and 2 bases from J, the junction contained 10 bases not matched to a gene. The CDR3 DNA reads TGTGCCAGCAGCCCCACCGGGGGGGCCAGACAAGAGACCCAGTACTTC. It translates to CASSPTGGARQETQYF. Filled out from reference TRBV7-2 and TRBJ2-5, the complete variable domain reads GAGVSQSPSNKVTEKGKDVELRCDPISGHTALYWYRQSLGQGLEFLIYFQGNSAPDKSGLPSDRFSAERTGGSVSTLTIQRTQQEDSAVYLCASSPTGGARQETQYFGPGTRLLVL.

The rearrangement joins TRBV4-3 to TRBJ1-6; D ambiguous. This CDR3 spans 12 amino acids. Germline V gene lookup returns CDR1 LGHNA and CDR2 YSLEER. The V end lost 3 bases, the J end lost 9 bases, and 6 bases lay between the germline ends. For the CDR3, the DNA is TGCGCCAGCAGCCACTTAGGTTCACCCCTCCACTTT. Translation gives CASSHLGSPLHF.

This chain connects TRBV5-6 to TRBJ1-5; D not resolved. V gave up 6 bases and J gave up 8 bases, with 12 bases separating them. Germline V gene data show CDR1 as SGHDT and CDR2 as YYEEEE. There are 12 residues in the CDR3. This chain's CDR3 is CASNRGSEPQHF. DNA of the CDR3: TGTGCCAGCAACCGAGGTTCCGAGCCCCAGCATTTT.

In its sample, this clonotype was seen a few times. The chain employs TRBV7-2 and TRBJ2-2; maybe TRBD2 (6 bases). V was cut by 3 bases and J by 5 bases, with 13 bases left in between. Germline CDR1 is SGHTA and CDR2 is FQGNSA. The CDR3 runs 15 residues. CDR3 in amino acids: CASSFGGRVTGELFF. CDR3 DNA sequence: TGTGCCAGCAGCTTCGGGGGAAGGGTAACCGGGGAGCTGTTTTTT. Using reference TRBV7-2 and TRBJ2-2 for the parts outside the CDR3, the full variable domain is GAGVSQSPSNKVTEKGKDVELRCDPISGHTALYWYRQSLGQGLEFLIYFQGNSAPDKSGLPSDRFSAERTGGSVSTLTIQRTQQEDSAVYLCASSFGGRVTGELFFGEGSRLTVL.

The V gene is TRBV12-3 or TRBV12-4, the J gene TRBJ2-1; TRBD2 is a possible D gene (5 bases). This CDR3 comprises 13 residues. With 5 bases removed from V and 6 bases from J, the gap between germline ends came to 11 bases. CDR3 sequence reads: CASSPLASNEQFF. In nucleotides, the CDR3 is TGTGCCAGCAGTCCGCTAGCCAGCAATGAGCAGTTCTTC.

This clonotype was seen only a few times. This chain joins TRBV28 and TRBJ2-5; 11 positions match TRBD2. This CDR3 comprises 15 residues. Trimming took 8 bases from V and 5 from J; bases not matched to a gene: 10. Germline lookup yields CDR1 MDHEN and CDR2 SYDVKM. The CDR3 region has the DNA TGTGCCAGCCTAGCGGGGGGCGCTGAGTCTGAGACCCAGTACTTC. As protein: CASLAGGAESETQYF.

The chain joins TRBV23-1 to TRBJ2-5, with D perhaps TRBD1 (7 bases). TRBV23-1 is treated as an ORF (open reading frame) with a function not yet certain. This CDR3 spans 14 amino acids. Trimming stripped 8 bases from V and 6 bases from J, with 19 bases between. CDR3 DNA sequence: TGCGCCAGCCCGGGCAGGGGGGATGGAAAGACCCAGTACTTC. Translated, it gives CASPGRGDGKTQYF.

This clonotype was observed a few times. V usage is TRBV5-1 and J usage is TRBJ2-5; D ambiguous. This CDR3 region has 14 residues. Trimming took off 3 bases at V and 4 bases at J, with 13 bases between the two ends. Germline V lookup: CDR1 SGHRS, CDR2 YFSETQ. The CDR3 protein is CASSSAPGGETQYF. The CDR3 DNA is TGCGCCAGCAGCTCGGCCCCAGGTGGAGAGACCCAGTACTTC.

J is TRBJ1-1 and V is TRBV29-1; D gene unclear. CDR1 is SQVTM, CDR2 ANQGSEA, per germline. V lost 6 bases and J lost 2, with 10 bases in between. This CDR3 has 12 amino acids. The CDR3 DNA follows: TGCAGCGTGGCCACAGATAACACTGAAGCTTTCTTT. Its protein is CSVATDNTEAFF.

This clonotype appeared a few times. CDR3 DNA sequence: TGTGCCAGCAGCTCGAACAGGGGGGCAGATACGCAGTATTTT. As protein: CASSSNRGADTQYF. The J gene is TRBJ2-3, the V gene TRBV11-2; TRBD1 matches at 8 bases. CDR3 size: 14 residues. Looked up from germline, CDR1 is SGHAT and CDR2 is FQNNGV. J lost 4 bases, V lost 4 bases, and 4 bases had no gene match. The whole variable domain, remainder taken from reference TRBV11-2 and TRBJ2-3, is EAGVAQSPRYKIIEKRQSVAFWCNPISGHATLYWYQQILGQGPKLLIQFQNNGVVDDSQLPKDRFSAERLKGVDSTLKIQPAKLEDSAVYLCASSSNRGADTQYFGPGTRLTVL.

V and J are TRBV5-1 and TRBJ2-5; TRBD2 aligns across 7 bases. Trimming cost V 4 bases and J 0 bases; bases outside gene matches: 3. There are 14 residues in the CDR3. In germline, CDR1 is SGHRS, CDR2 YFSETQ. DNA of the CDR3: TGCGCCAGCAGCGAGCGGGGAAACCAAGAGACCCAGTACTTC. Its protein is CASSERGNQETQYF.

The J gene is TRBJ2-3, the V gene TRBV27; 7 nucleotides match TRBD2. This CDR3 contains 15 residues. V shed 3 bases, J shed 2 bases, and the junction held 5 bases outside the gene matches. The germline gives CDR1 MNHEY, CDR2 SMNVEV (reference sequence). The CDR3 here is CASSFGGSYTDTQYF. The CDR3 DNA reads TGTGCCAGCAGTTTCGGCGGGAGTTACACAGATACGCAGTATTTT.